This is a list of T cell receptor beta chains from one sample in a study of T-cell reconstitution after alpha-beta-depleted transplantation in children. Via MiXCR, TCRdb re-called the PCR reads, giving one row per CDR3 protein. The repertoire has hundreds of thousands of distinct CDR3 sequences, around 12% of them found once; the top ten carry around 2.8%. Here the sequenced sample was PBMCs from the stem cell graft donor, taken from the stem cell graft. These receptors all come from a human donor who donated a stem cell graft to a child with acute lymphoblastic leukemia. The CDR3 runs from the conserved cysteine through the conserved F or W. A D gene is named only where the DNA matches it firmly. Not all rows give a size; the values are once, few, many and, for expanded clones, a class.

abundance: many; v_gene: TRBV18; j_gene: TRBJ1-4; d_gene: TRBD1; CDR3aa: CASSPSQGGEKLFF; CDR3nt: TGTGCCAGCTCACCAAGCCAGGGGGGTGAAAAACTGTTTTTT
abundance: many; v_gene: TRBV9; j_gene: TRBJ1-2; d_gene: TRBD1; CDR3aa: CASSGGQAGYGYTF; CDR3nt: TGTGCCAGCAGCGGGGGACAGGCCGGGTATGGCTACACCTTC
abundance: many; v_gene: TRBV10-2; j_gene: TRBJ2-3; d_gene: NA; CDR3aa: CASSITSTDTQYF; CDR3nt: TGCGCCAGCAGTATTACTAGCACAGATACGCAGTATTTT
abundance: NA; v_gene: TRBV9; j_gene: TRBJ1-2; d_gene: TRBD1; CDR3aa: CASSALGTGFDGYTF; CDR3nt: TGTGCCAGCAGCGCCCTCGGGACAGGGTTTGATGGCTACACCTTC
abundance: many; v_gene: TRBV5-1; j_gene: TRBJ2-5; d_gene: NA; CDR3aa: CASSLSRPSQETQYF; CDR3nt: TGCGCCAGCAGCTTGTCGCGACCGAGCCAAGAGACCCAGTACTTC
abundance: many; v_gene: TRBV5-1; j_gene: TRBJ2-1; d_gene: TRBD2; CDR3aa: CASSPSPGLAGGGDLGEQFF; CDR3nt: TGCGCCAGCAGCCCCTCGCCGGGACTAGCGGGAGGAGGGGATTTAGGTGAGCAGTTCTTC
abundance: many; v_gene: TRBV9; j_gene: TRBJ1-6; d_gene: NA; CDR3aa: CASSVDDGYNSPLHF; CDR3nt: TGTGCCAGCAGCGTAGACGACGGATATAATTCACCCCTCCACTTT
abundance: many; v_gene: TRBV27; j_gene: TRBJ2-1; d_gene: TRBD1; CDR3aa: CASREGQADRYNEQFF; CDR3nt: TGTGCCAGCAGAGAAGGACAGGCCGATCGCTACAATGAGCAGTTCTTC
abundance: NA; v_gene: TRBV6-2/TRBV6-3; j_gene: TRBJ1-6; d_gene: NA; CDR3aa: CASSYPRGNSPLHF; CDR3nt: TGTGCCAGCAGTTATCCCAGGGGCAATTCACCCCTCCACTTT
abundance: NA; v_gene: TRBV5-1; j_gene: TRBJ2-3; d_gene: NA; CDR3aa: CASSLTAPGTSDTQYF; CDR3nt: TGCGCCAGCAGCTTAACCGCGCCGGGTACTTCAGATACGCAGTATTTT
abundance: few; v_gene: TRBV12-3/TRBV12-4; j_gene: TRBJ1-4; d_gene: NA; CDR3aa: CASSYHSEKLFF; CDR3nt: TGTGCCAGCAGTTATCACAGTGAAAAACTGTTTTTT
abundance: many; v_gene: TRBV5-6; j_gene: TRBJ2-5; d_gene: TRBD1; CDR3aa: CASSSGQGAPLGETQYF; CDR3nt: TGTGCCAGCAGCTCGGGACAGGGGGCGCCCCTCGGAGAGACCCAGTACTTC
abundance: NA; v_gene: TRBV4-2; j_gene: TRBJ2-2; d_gene: NA; CDR3aa: CASSEEDSNTGELFF; CDR3nt: TGTGCCAGCAGCGAAGAGGACAGCAACACCGGGGAGCTGTTTTTT
abundance: many; v_gene: TRBV7-2; j_gene: TRBJ1-5; d_gene: NA; CDR3aa: CASSLAGRGGPQHF; CDR3nt: TGTGCCAGCAGCTTAGCAGGGAGGGGGGGCCCCCAGCATTTT
abundance: NA; v_gene: TRBV12-3/TRBV12-4; j_gene: TRBJ1-1; d_gene: NA; CDR3aa: CASCLGRVPAKVMNTEAFF; CDR3nt: TGTGCCAGCTGTTTAGGTCGGGTCCCCGCTAAAGTAATGAACACTGAAGCTTTCTTT
abundance: once; v_gene: TRBV12-3/TRBV12-4; j_gene: TRBJ1-5; d_gene: TRBD1; CDR3aa: CASNYGTGNQPQHF; CDR3nt: TGTGCCAGCAACTACGGGACAGGCAATCAGCCCCAGCATTTT
abundance: many; v_gene: TRBV5-6; j_gene: TRBJ1-2; d_gene: NA; CDR3aa: CASSLAGANYGYTF; CDR3nt: TGTGCCAGCAGCTTGGCCGGGGCCAACTATGGCTACACCTTC
abundance: few; v_gene: TRBV4-2; j_gene: TRBJ2-5; d_gene: NA; CDR3aa: CASSQTRGYQETQYF; CDR3nt: TGTGCCAGCAGCCAAACCCGGGGGTACCAAGAGACCCAGTACTTC
abundance: many; v_gene: TRBV24-1; j_gene: TRBJ2-7; d_gene: NA; CDR3aa: CATSECSGCEQYF; CDR3nt: TGTGCCACCAGTGAATGTTCCGGTTGCGAGCAGTACTTC
abundance: many; v_gene: TRBV20-1; j_gene: TRBJ2-7; d_gene: NA; CDR3aa: CSARVRDFYEQYF; CDR3nt: TGCAGTGCTAGAGTACGAGATTTCTACGAGCAGTACTTC
abundance: many; v_gene: TRBV28; j_gene: TRBJ2-7; d_gene: NA; CDR3aa: CASSLKAAAYEQYF; CDR3nt: TGTGCCAGCAGTTTAAAGGCAGCAGCCTACGAGCAGTACTTC
abundance: many; v_gene: TRBV2; j_gene: TRBJ1-5; d_gene: NA; CDR3aa: CASRSGVGNQPQHF; CDR3nt: TGTGCCAGCAGGTCCGGGGTGGGGAATCAGCCCCAGCATTTT
abundance: many; v_gene: TRBV19; j_gene: TRBJ2-1; d_gene: TRBD2; CDR3aa: CASREGLAVYNEQFF; CDR3nt: TGTGCCAGTCGGGAGGGACTAGCGGTGTACAATGAGCAGTTCTTC
abundance: many; v_gene: TRBV12-3/TRBV12-4; j_gene: TRBJ1-5; d_gene: NA; CDR3aa: CASSRARTVNQPQHF; CDR3nt: TGTGCCAGCAGTCGAGCCCGGACAGTTAATCAGCCCCAGCATTTT
abundance: many; v_gene: TRBV12-3/TRBV12-4; j_gene: TRBJ2-5; d_gene: NA; CDR3aa: CASSSQGGETQYF; CDR3nt: TGTGCCAGCAGCTCACAGGGAGGTGAGACCCAGTACTTC
abundance: many; v_gene: TRBV5-1; j_gene: TRBJ2-1; d_gene: TRBD1; CDR3aa: CASSFGQAYNEQFF; CDR3nt: TGCGCCAGCAGCTTTGGACAGGCTTACAATGAGCAGTTCTTC
abundance: many; v_gene: TRBV20-1; j_gene: TRBJ2-3; d_gene: TRBD2; CDR3aa: CSAREGLAGGPRYTQYF; CDR3nt: TGCAGTGCTAGGGAAGGACTAGCGGGAGGGCCGCGGTATACGCAGTATTTT
abundance: many; v_gene: TRBV20-1; j_gene: TRBJ1-2; d_gene: TRBD1; CDR3aa: CSARDLQGKGGYTF; CDR3nt: TGCAGTGCTAGAGACCTACAGGGGAAGGGTGGCTACACCTTC
abundance: few; v_gene: TRBV18; j_gene: TRBJ1-5; d_gene: NA; CDR3aa: CASGRTISKGEPQHF; CDR3nt: TGTGCCAGCGGGAGGACAATTTCCAAGGGAGAGCCCCAGCATTTT
abundance: many; v_gene: TRBV5-1; j_gene: TRBJ1-1; d_gene: NA; CDR3aa: CASSLLVNTEAFF; CDR3nt: TGCGCCAGCAGCTTGTTGGTGAACACTGAAGCTTTCTTT
abundance: many; v_gene: TRBV12-3/TRBV12-4; j_gene: TRBJ1-5; d_gene: TRBD1; CDR3aa: CASRETGSSNQPQHF; CDR3nt: TGTGCCAGCAGGGAGACAGGGAGTAGCAATCAGCCCCAGCATTTT
abundance: NA; v_gene: TRBV5-1; j_gene: TRBJ2-6; d_gene: NA; CDR3aa: CASSLSGTGANVLTF; CDR3nt: TGCGCCAGCAGCTTGAGTGGGACTGGGGCCAACGTCCTGACTTTC
abundance: many; v_gene: TRBV28; j_gene: TRBJ2-3; d_gene: NA; CDR3aa: CASTLNTDTQYF; CDR3nt: TGTGCCAGCACCCTTAATACAGATACGCAGTATTTT
abundance: many; v_gene: TRBV27; j_gene: TRBJ2-7; d_gene: TRBD1; CDR3aa: CASSFDRASEQYF; CDR3nt: TGTGCCAGCAGTTTTGACAGGGCAAGCGAGCAGTACTTC
abundance: many; v_gene: TRBV18; j_gene: TRBJ2-5; d_gene: NA; CDR3aa: CASSPFREETQYF; CDR3nt: TGTGCCAGCTCACCGTTCAGGGAAGAGACCCAGTACTTC
abundance: many; v_gene: TRBV20-1; j_gene: TRBJ2-1; d_gene: TRBD2; CDR3aa: CSAPRLAGGPGNEQFF; CDR3nt: TGCAGTGCTCCCCGACTAGCGGGAGGGCCGGGGAATGAGCAGTTCTTC
abundance: NA; v_gene: TRBV4-3; j_gene: TRBJ2-3; d_gene: NA; CDR3aa: CASSQVHQGTDTQYF; CDR3nt: TGCGCCAGCAGCCAAGTCCACCAAGGAACAGATACGCAGTATTTT
abundance: NA; v_gene: TRBV7-9; j_gene: TRBJ2-3; d_gene: TRBD1; CDR3aa: CASSFKVGGLTDTQYF; CDR3nt: TGTGCCAGCAGCTTTAAAGTAGGGGGCCTCACAGATACGCAGTATTTT
abundance: many; v_gene: TRBV4-3; j_gene: TRBJ1-2; d_gene: NA; CDR3aa: CASSRTGHNYGYTF; CDR3nt: TGCGCCAGCAGCCGAACGGGACATAACTATGGCTACACCTTC
abundance: many; v_gene: TRBV3-1; j_gene: TRBJ1-1; d_gene: NA; CDR3aa: CASSQAHGNTEAFF; CDR3nt: TGTGCCAGCAGCCAAGCCCACGGAAACACTGAAGCTTTCTTT
abundance: many; v_gene: TRBV12-3/TRBV12-4; j_gene: TRBJ1-2; d_gene: NA; CDR3aa: CASSPGQTSFKDGYTF; CDR3nt: TGTGCCAGCAGCCCCGGACAGACCTCCTTCAAGGATGGCTACACCTTC
abundance: many; v_gene: TRBV6-2/TRBV6-3; j_gene: TRBJ2-2; d_gene: NA; CDR3aa: CASSYPRDTGELFF; CDR3nt: TGTGCCAGCAGTTACCCTAGGGACACCGGGGAGCTGTTTTTT
abundance: many; v_gene: TRBV7-2; j_gene: TRBJ2-2; d_gene: NA; CDR3aa: CASSLWPENTGELFF; CDR3nt: TGTGCCAGCAGCCTGTGGCCGGAGAACACCGGGGAGCTGTTTTTT
abundance: many; v_gene: TRBV15; j_gene: TRBJ1-2; d_gene: NA; CDR3aa: CATSRDRTGFYGYTF; CDR3nt: TGTGCCACCAGCAGAGATCGAACGGGCTTCTATGGCTACACCTTC
abundance: NA; v_gene: TRBV12-3/TRBV12-4; j_gene: TRBJ1-5; d_gene: NA; CDR3aa: CASTGLSNQPQHF; CDR3nt: TGTGCCAGCACGGGCCTTAGCAATCAGCCCCAGCATTTT
abundance: many; v_gene: TRBV20-1; j_gene: TRBJ2-3; d_gene: NA; CDR3aa: CSALSGVIIRDTQYF; CDR3nt: TGCAGTGCTCTCTCGGGAGTAATTATTAGGGATACGCAGTATTTT